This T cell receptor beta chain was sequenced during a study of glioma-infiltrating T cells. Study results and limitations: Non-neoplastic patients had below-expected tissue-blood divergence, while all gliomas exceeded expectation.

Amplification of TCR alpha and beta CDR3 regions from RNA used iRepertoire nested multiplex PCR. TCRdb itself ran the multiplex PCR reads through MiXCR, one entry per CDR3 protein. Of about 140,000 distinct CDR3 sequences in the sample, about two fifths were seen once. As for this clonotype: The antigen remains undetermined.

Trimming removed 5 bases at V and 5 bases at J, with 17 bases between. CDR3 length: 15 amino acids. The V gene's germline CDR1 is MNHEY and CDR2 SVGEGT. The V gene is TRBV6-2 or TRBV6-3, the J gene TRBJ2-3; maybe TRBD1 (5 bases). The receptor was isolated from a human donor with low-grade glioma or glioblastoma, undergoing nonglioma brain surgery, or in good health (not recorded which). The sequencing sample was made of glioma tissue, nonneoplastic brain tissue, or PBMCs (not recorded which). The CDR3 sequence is CASSPGWQGIDTQYF. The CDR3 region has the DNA TGTGCCAGCAGTCCCGGGTGGCAGGGTATAGATACGCAGTATTTT.